A single sample gave rise to the 5 T cell receptor beta chains below, sequenced in a study of T cells in Graves' hyperthyroidism and ophthalmopathy. RNA transcripts yielded amplified TCR beta CDR3 regions. HTBI primers were the set used in a first-round RT-PCR of the TCR CDR3. MiXCR was run by TCRdb on the multiplex PCR reads, yielding one entry per CDR3 protein. The table has about 610,000 distinct CDR3 sequences, roughly 14% seen once; the top ten hold about 4.5%. The sample taken for sequencing was blood. Every receptor here comes from a woman in her thirties or forties with Graves' ophthalmopathy.

This clonotype was seen many times. J is TRBJ2-7 and V is TRBV30; the D is unclear. The CDR3 extends over 12 amino acids. The ends were cut back, 4 bases at V and 0 bases at J, with 7 bases in the middle. Per germline, CDR1 GTSNPN and CDR2 SVGIG (reference sequence). Here the CDR3 DNA reads TGTGCCTGGATAACAGACTCCTACGAGCAGTACTTC. Amino acid sequence: CAWITDSYEQYF.

This clonotype was seen a few times. The chain employs TRBV5-4 and TRBJ2-7, with 7 bases identical to TRBD1. V shed 2 bases and J 2 bases; nucleotides not matched to a gene: 4. The CDR3 runs 14 residues. Germline assignment: CDR1 SGHNT and CDR2 YYREEE (reference sequence). CDR3: CASSFGTDPYEQYF. CDR3 sequence (DNA): TGTGCCAGCAGCTTTGGGACAGACCCCTACGAGCAGTACTTC.

This clonotype has at least ten counts. This sequence joins TRBV20-1 and TRBJ1-5; TRBD1 agrees at 9 bases. Germline V gene sequence: CDR1 DFQATT, CDR2 SNEGSKA (reference sequence). The CDR3 totals 15 residues. Losses at the gene ends were 5 bases for V and 4 bases for J; bases not matched to a gene: 9. The CDR3 spells CSASSGTGMNQPQHF. CDR3 DNA sequence: TGCAGTGCTTCATCCGGGACAGGGATGAATCAGCCCCAGCATTTT.

This clonotype appeared many times. This chain joins TRBV10-3 and TRBJ2-7; perhaps D is TRBD1 or TRBD2 (5 bases each). Germline lookup yields CDR1 ENHRY and CDR2 SYGVKD. V was cut by 7 bases and J by 1 base, with 14 bases left in between. This CDR3 spans 14 amino acids. For the CDR3, the DNA is TGTGCCATCAAGTACGGGACCGATTCCTACGAGCAGTACTTC. This translates into CAIKYGTDSYEQYF.

This clonotype was found many times. The V gene is TRBV6-2 or TRBV6-3, the J gene TRBJ2-4, with 9 bases lining up with TRBD2. J was trimmed by 2 bases and V by 2 bases; bases with no gene match: 4. The CDR3 length is 16 residues. The V gene's germline CDR1 is MNHEY and CDR2 SVGEGT. The chain's CDR3 is CASSYEAGGPKNIQYF. The CDR3 DNA reads as TGTGCCAGCAGTTACGAGGCGGGAGGGCCCAAAAACATTCAGTACTTC.